This entry features one TCR beta chain sequence. Its antigen is unknown. Trimming removed 0 bases from V and 2 bases from J; junction bases left unmatched: 6. Germline assignment: CDR1 SGHAT and CDR2 FQNNGV. There are 17 residues in the CDR3. The sample originates from a study of Ad26.COV2.S vaccination and SARS-CoV-2 variants. On the study more broadly: The trial was COV1001 and the donor's arm was Ad26.COV2.S. Into the muscle, Ad26.COV2.S was dosed once or twice, 56 days apart.

Study-level points and caveats: Placebo and vaccine recipients had non-spike TCR breadth that was similar. It was vaccine recipients, not placebo recipients, who had the higher spike-specific TCR breadth.

Treatment of the sample: some 20 received Ad26.COV2.S at low or high dose, single or two shots; about 5 received placebo; per-sample allocation not given. The study sampled participants on day 63 after the first vaccine or placebo injection. The data were produced by immunoSEQ multiplex PCR, yet TCRdb's version contains in-frame clones alone and is incomplete. The table has hundreds of thousands of clones, around 92% seen once. The chain recombines TRBV11-2 with TRBJ2-3; 9 nucleotides align to TRBD2. The source material was peripheral blood, sampled in a trial of Ad26.COV2.S vaccine versus placebo. The TCR originated in a person between 18 and 65 years old who received the Ad26.COV2.S COVID-19 vaccine or a placebo. This CDR3 is CASSLEGGRATTDTQYF. The CDR3 region has the DNA TGTGCCAGCAGCTTAGAGGGCGGGAGGGCCACCACAGATACGCAGTATTTT.